The next 4 T cell receptor beta chains were all read from a single sample in a study of Graves' ophthalmopathy and Graves' hyperthyroidism. TCR beta CDR3 amplification used RNA transcripts. Second-round multiplex PCR came after a first-round RT-PCR that employed HTBI primers. TCRdb reanalysed the multiplex PCR reads using MiXCR and keeps one entry per CDR3 protein. The sample holds a few hundred thousand distinct CDR3 sequences, 15% seen once. Input material: peripheral blood. These TCRs come from a young woman with stable Graves' hyperthyroidism.

This clonotype was counted ten times or more. The J gene is TRBJ1-2, the V gene TRBV6-1; no clear D gene. The CDR3 runs to 12 residues. Germline V gene sequence: CDR1 MNHNS, CDR2 SASEGT. Trimming removed 2 bases at V and 10 bases at J, with 11 bases between. CDR3 in DNA: TGTGCCAGCAGTGAACGAACAACAGACTACACCTTC. Translating gives CASSERTTDYTF.

At least ten counts were recorded for this clonotype. This rearrangement joins TRBV19 to TRBJ1-2; no reliable D call. From germline, CDR1 is LNHDA and CDR2 SQIVND (reference sequence). Between the trimmed V and J ends, which lost 0 bases and 5 bases, there was a span of 4 bases. The CDR3 has 12 amino acids. The CDR3 protein is CASSIDGYGYTF. DNA of the CDR3: TGTGCCAGTAGTATAGATGGTTATGGCTACACCTTC.

This clonotype has at least ten counts. V gene TRBV7-9 combines with J gene TRBJ2-7; D may be TRBD1 (5 bases). The CDR3 covers 14 residues. The V gene lost 2 bases and the J gene lost 5 bases, with 13 bases spanning the gap. Looked up from germline, CDR1 is SEHNR and CDR2 is FQNEAQ (reference sequence). The CDR3: CASSLRQLMDEQYF. In DNA form, the CDR3 reads TGTGCCAGCAGCTTACGACAGTTAATGGACGAGCAGTACTTC.

This clonotype was recorded a few times. This rearrangement joins TRBV5-4 to TRBJ1-1, with TRBD1 as a possible D gene (6 bases). CDR1 and CDR2 (germline): SGHNT, YYREEE (reference sequence). The CDR3 totals 13 residues. With 9 bases removed from V and 1 base from J, the gap between germline ends came to 13 bases. CDR3 loop: CATQGRGNTEAFF. Here the CDR3 DNA reads TGTGCCACCCAGGGGCGGGGGAACACTGAAGCTTTCTTT.